This TCR beta chain was identified during a study of control samples from healthy donors and cancer patients. Repertoires were generated with immunoSEQ multiplex PCR, while TCRdb's copy carries only in-frame clones and drops some. The data hold under 200,000 clones, with about 95% observed a single time. Per the germline V gene, CDR1 is SGHRS and CDR2 is YFSETQ. V lost 0 bases and J 0 bases, leaving 7 bases between the germline ends. The CDR3 loop spans 14 amino acids. The origin of this receptor is a man in his sixties with colorectal cancer. The chain links TRBV5-1 to TRBJ2-7; D possibly corresponds to TRBD1 (6 bases). Sequencing used PBMCs. The CDR3 reads CASSLGDNSYEQYF. The DNA of the CDR3 is TGCGCCAGCAGCTTGGGGGACAACTCCTACGAGCAGTACTTC.